This T cell receptor (beta chain) was sequenced for a study of T cells after yellow fever vaccination. Findings and limits, study-wide: Weaker overall was a secondary response that nonetheless peaked faster, on day 5 versus 15.

Via MiXCR, TCRdb re-called the 5' RACE reads, giving one row per CDR3 protein. The sample includes hundreds of thousands of distinct CDR3 sequences, 6.2% of them seen just once. The V gene's germline CDR1 is SGHVS and CDR2 FNYEAQ. This CDR3 contains 13 residues. The V gene lost 5 bases and the J gene lost 10 bases, with 15 bases spanning the gap. In this sample, this clonotype turned up many times. The antigen remains undetermined. This chain uses TRBV7-6 with TRBJ2-1, with D possibly called TRBD1 or TRBD2 (6 bases each). This sequence originates from a man aged 30 to 39 who received the YFV17D yellow fever vaccine. Sequenced material: PBMCs, taken 5 days after the yellow fever booster vaccination. This chain's CDR3 is CASSPGAGWEQFF. CDR3 sequence (DNA): TGTGCCAGCAGCCCGGGGGCGGGCTGGGAGCAGTTCTTC.